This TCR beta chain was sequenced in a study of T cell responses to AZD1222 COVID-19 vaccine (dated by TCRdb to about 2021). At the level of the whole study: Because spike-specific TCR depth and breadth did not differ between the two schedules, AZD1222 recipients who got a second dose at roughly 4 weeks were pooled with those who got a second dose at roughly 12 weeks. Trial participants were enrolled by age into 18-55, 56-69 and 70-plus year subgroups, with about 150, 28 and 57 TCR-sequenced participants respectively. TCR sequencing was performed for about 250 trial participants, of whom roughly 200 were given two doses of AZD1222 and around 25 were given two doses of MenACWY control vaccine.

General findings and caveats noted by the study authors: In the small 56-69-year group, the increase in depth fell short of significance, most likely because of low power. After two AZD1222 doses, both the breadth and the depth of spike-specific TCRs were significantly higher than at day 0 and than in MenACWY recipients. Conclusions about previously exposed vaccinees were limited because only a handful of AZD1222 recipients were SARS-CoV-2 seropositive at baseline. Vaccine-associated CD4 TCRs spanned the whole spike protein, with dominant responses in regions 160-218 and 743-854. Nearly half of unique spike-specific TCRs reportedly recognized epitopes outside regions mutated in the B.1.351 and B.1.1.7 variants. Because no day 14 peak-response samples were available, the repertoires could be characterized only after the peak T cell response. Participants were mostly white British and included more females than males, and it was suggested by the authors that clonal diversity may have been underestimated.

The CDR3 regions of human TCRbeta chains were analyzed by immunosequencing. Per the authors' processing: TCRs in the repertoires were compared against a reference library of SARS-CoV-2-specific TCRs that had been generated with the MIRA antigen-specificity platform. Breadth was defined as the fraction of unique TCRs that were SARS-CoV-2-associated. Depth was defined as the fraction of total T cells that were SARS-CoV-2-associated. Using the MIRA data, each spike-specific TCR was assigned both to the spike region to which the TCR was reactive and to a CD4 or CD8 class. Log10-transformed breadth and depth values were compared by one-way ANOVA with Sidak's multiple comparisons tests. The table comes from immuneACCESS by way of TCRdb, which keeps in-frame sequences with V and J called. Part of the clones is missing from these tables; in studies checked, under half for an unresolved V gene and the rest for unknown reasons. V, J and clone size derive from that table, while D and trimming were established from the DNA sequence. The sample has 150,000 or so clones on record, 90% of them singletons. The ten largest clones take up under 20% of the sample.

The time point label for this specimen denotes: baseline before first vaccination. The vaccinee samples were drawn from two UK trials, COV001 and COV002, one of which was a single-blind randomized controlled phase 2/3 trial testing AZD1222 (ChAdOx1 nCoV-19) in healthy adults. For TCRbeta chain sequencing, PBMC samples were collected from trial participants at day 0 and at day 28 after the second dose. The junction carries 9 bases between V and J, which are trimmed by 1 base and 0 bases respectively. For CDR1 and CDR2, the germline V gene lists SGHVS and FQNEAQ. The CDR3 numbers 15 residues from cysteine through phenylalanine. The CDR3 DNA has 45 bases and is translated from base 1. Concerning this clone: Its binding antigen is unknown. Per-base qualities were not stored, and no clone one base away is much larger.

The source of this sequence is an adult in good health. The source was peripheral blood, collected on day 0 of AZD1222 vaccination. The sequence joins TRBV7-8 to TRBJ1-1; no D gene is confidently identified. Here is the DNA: TGTGCCAGCAGCTTAGAGGGTTCCATGAACACTGAAGCTTTCTTT. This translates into CASSLEGSMNTEAFF.